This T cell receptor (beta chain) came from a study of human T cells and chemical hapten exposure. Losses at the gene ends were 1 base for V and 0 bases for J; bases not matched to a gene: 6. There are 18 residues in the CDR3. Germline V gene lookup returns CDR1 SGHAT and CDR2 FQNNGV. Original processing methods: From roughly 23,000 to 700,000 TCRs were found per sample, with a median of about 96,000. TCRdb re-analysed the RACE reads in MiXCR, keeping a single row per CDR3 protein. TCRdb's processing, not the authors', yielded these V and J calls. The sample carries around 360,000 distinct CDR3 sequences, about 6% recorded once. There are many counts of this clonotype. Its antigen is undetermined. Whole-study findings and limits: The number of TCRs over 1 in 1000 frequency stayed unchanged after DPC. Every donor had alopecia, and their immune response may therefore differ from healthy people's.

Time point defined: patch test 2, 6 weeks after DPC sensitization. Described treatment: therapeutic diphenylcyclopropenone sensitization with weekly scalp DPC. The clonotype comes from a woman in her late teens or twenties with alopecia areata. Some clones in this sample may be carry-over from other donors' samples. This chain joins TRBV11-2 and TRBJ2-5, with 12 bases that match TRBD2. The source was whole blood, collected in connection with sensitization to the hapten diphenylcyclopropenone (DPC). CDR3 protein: CASSLGRTSGENQETQYF. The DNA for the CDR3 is TGTGCCAGCAGCTTAGGCAGGACTAGCGGGGAAAACCAAGAGACCCAGTACTTC.